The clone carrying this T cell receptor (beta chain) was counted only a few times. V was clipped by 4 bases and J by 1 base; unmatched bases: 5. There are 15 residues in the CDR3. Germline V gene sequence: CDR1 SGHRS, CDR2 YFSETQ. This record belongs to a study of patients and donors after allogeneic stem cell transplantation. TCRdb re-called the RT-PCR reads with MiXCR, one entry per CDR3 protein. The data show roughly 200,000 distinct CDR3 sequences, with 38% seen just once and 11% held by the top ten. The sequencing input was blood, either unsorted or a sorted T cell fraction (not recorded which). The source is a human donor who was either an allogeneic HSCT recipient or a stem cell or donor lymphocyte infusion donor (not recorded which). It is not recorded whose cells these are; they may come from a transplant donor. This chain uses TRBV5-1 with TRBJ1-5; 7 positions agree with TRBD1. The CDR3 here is CASSLTGNSNQPQHF. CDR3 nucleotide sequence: TGCGCCAGCAGCCTGACAGGGAACAGCAATCAGCCCCAGCATTTT.